A selection of T cell receptor beta chains follows, all from one sample in a study of cytomegalovirus exposure and HLA in healthy donors. Measured with immunoSEQ multiplex PCR; TCRdb has only the in-frame clones, and not every one. The sample lists roughly 100,000 clones, around four fifths occurring once. Sequenced sample: PBMCs. These receptors originate from a woman aged 40 to 50 in good health and CMV-seronegative. CDR3s include the opening cysteine and the closing phenylalanine or tryptophan. The order of the fields is clone size, V gene, J gene, D gene, CDR3 DNA, CDR3 protein. D genes are given only for firm matches. The size entry is marked missing in some rows and otherwise reads once, few, many or a size class.

NA	TRBV7-9	TRBJ1-2	NA	TGTGCCAGCAGCTCCGCCGTGACAGTCCGGTCTTATGGCTACACTTTC	CASSSAVTVRSYGYTF
few	TRBV6-6	TRBJ1-2	NA	TGTGCCAGCTCGGGTGGCCAGCCCTATGGCTACACCTTC	CASSGGQPYGYTF
NA	TRBV18	TRBJ2-3	TRBD2	TGTGCCAGCTCCCAGGGACTAGCTCGTAGCGGGGATACGCAGTATTTT	CASSQGLARSGDTQYF
NA	TRBV7-3	TRBJ1-1	NA	TGTGCCAGCAGCCCGGGTTCGAACACTGAAGCTTTCTTT	CASSPGSNTEAFF
few	TRBV6-1	TRBJ2-7	TRBD1	TGTGCCAGCAGGGGACAGGTGAAAAACTACGAGCAGTACTTC	CASRGQVKNYEQYF
NA	TRBV25-1	TRBJ1-2	NA	TGTGCCAGCAGTGAAGCGTATGGCTACACCTTC	CASSEAYGYTF
few	TRBV7-9	TRBJ2-2	TRBD1	TGTGCCAGCAGCTTAGGACCCGGGACAGGGGCCGGGGAGCTGTTTTTT	CASSLGPGTGAGELFF
few	TRBV7-8	TRBJ2-7	NA	TGTGCCAGCAGCCCCTCCGGCGGCTTAAACTACGAGCAGTACTTC	CASSPSGGLNYEQYF
NA	TRBV28	TRBJ1-5	NA	TGTGCCAGCAGTCCCACTGTTCAGCCCCAGCATTTT	CASSPTVQPQHF
NA	TRBV11-1	TRBJ2-5	TRBD1	TGTGCCAGCAGCAACCGGGACAGGGGGTTGGGAGAGACCCAGTACTTC	CASSNRDRGLGETQYF
NA	TRBV10-1	TRBJ1-5	NA	TGCGCCAGGGGGAAGGGCTACAGGGAGGGAAATCAGCCCCAGCATTTT	CARGKGYREGNQPQHF
NA	TRBV5-6	TRBJ1-6	TRBD1	TGTGCCAGTTCGCTAGGGGGGACAGCAACTTCACCCCTCCACTTT	CASSLGGTATSPLHF
NA	TRBV7-9	TRBJ2-5	NA	TGTGCCAGCAGCCCCCCGCTGAGATTGGAGCAAGAGACCCAGTACTTC	CASSPPLRLEQETQYF
few	TRBV5-6	TRBJ1-4	TRBD1	TGTGCCAGCAGCTCGCGGACAGGCGGCGAAAAACTGTTTTTT	CASSSRTGGEKLFF
few	TRBV28	TRBJ1-6	TRBD1	TGTGCCAGCACCGACAGGGGGCGAAGTTCGAGCTCACCCCTCCACTTT	CASTDRGRSSSSPLHF
NA	TRBV6-5	TRBJ2-3	NA	TGTGCCAGCGAAGGGGGAGATACGCAGTATTTT	CASEGGDTQYF
NA	TRBV25-1	TRBJ2-3	NA	TGTGCCAGCAGTCCTCTAGGGGCCCCAGATACGCAGTATTTT	CASSPLGAPDTQYF
NA	TRBV19	TRBJ1-1	TRBD1	TGTGCCAGTAGTATTTCCGTGGGACAGGAAGCTTTCTTT	CASSISVGQEAFF
NA	TRBV18	TRBJ2-3	NA	TGTGCCAGCTCACCATCTACAGCTCCTAGCACAGATACGCAGTATTTT	CASSPSTAPSTDTQYF
NA	TRBV2	TRBJ2-4	TRBD1	TGTGCCAGCAATACTGACAGGGAACAAAACATTCAGTACTTC	CASNTDREQNIQYF
NA	TRBV6-1	TRBJ1-5	TRBD1	TGTGCCAGCAGTGACTACAGGGGCGGAGATCAGCCCCAGCATTTT	CASSDYRGGDQPQHF
NA	TRBV4-3	TRBJ1-1	TRBD1	TGCGCCAGCAGCCAACCGGACAGGGGACCCACTGAAGCTTTCTTT	CASSQPDRGPTEAFF
few	TRBV30	TRBJ1-2	NA	TGTGCCTGGAGTGTATCAGACTATGGCTACACCTTC	CAWSVSDYGYTF
NA	TRBV11-3	TRBJ2-3	NA	TGTGCCAGCAGCTTAGATTGGCGGCCTAGCACAGATACGCAGTATTTT	CASSLDWRPSTDTQYF
NA	TRBV7-9	TRBJ1-1	NA	TGTGCCAGCAGCTTAGAGCGGTTGTCCGCTGAAGCTTTCTTT	CASSLERLSAEAFF
NA	TRBV7-9	TRBJ2-5	TRBD1	TGTGCCAGCAGCTTAGTTTTCAGGGGGCCCAGGGGAGAGACCCAGTACTTC	CASSLVFRGPRGETQYF
NA	TRBV5-1	TRBJ2-5	TRBD2	TGCGCCAGCAGCTTGGTCGTAGCGGGGGGCGGGGAGACCCAGTACTTC	CASSLVVAGGGETQYF